This T cell receptor (beta chain) was sequenced in a study of blood T cell repertoires in COVID-19. Across the study: Samples taken during acute and convalescent COVID-19 were collected in the United States, Italy and Spain. In each case, the material was cDNA or gDNA derived from T cells, B-cell-depleted T cells, or PBMCs.

TCRdb keeps only in-frame clones here, not all; method: immunoSEQ multiplex PCR. Of 55,000 to 75,000 clones listed, about 81% are singletons. The V gene end was trimmed by 1 base and the J gene end by 11 bases; junction bases not matched to a gene: 8. The germline V gene encodes CDR1 MNHNS and CDR2 SASEGT. CDR3 length: 14 residues. This TCR came from a human donor in a cohort sampled during active COVID-19. The sample consisted of peripheral blood. The genes are TRBV6-1 and TRBJ1-5, with 7 positions matching TRBD1. Here the CDR3 reads CASSEGDRASAQHF. The CDR3 bases are TGTGCCAGCAGTGAAGGCGACAGGGCGTCAGCCCAGCATTTT.